Here is one T cell receptor (beta chain) with its context. The record originates from a study of shared T cell receptors in the human thymus. The CDR3 covers 16 residues. V was clipped by 3 bases and J by 6 bases, with 20 bases between them. The germline V gene has CDR1 MGHRA and CDR2 YSYEKL. The repertoire was sequenced with immunoSEQ multiplex PCR; TCRdb's copy has only in-frame clones and lacks some. This table has 720,000 or so clones, 80% to 90% appearing once. These same records also appear under a second study, on human thymus T cells. That paper adds: Obtained as resections during corrective heart surgery, the thymus tissue was then studied.

The chain links TRBV4-1 to TRBJ1-2; D is perhaps TRBD1 (5 bases). The clonotype originates from a girl less than two years old with a congenital heart defect. The specimen sequenced was thymocytes. CDR3 residues: CASSQEYRFLFDGYTF. For the CDR3, the DNA is TGCGCCAGCAGCCAGGAATACAGGTTCTTGTTCGATGGCTACACCTTC.